This TCR beta chain was sequenced in a study of beta chain features in type 1 diabetes. Study conclusions and caveats: People with Type 1 diabetes carried modestly yet significantly shorter TCRB CDR3s in all four CD4+ subsets. For patients and controls alike, PCR might favor shorter templates to the same degree.

Since all of the isolated RNA was reverse transcribed, expressed TCRB transcripts were what got sequenced. Reads from naive, central memory and regulatory T cell samples averaged roughly 3.6 million. Repertoires were generated with immunoSEQ multiplex PCR, while TCRdb's copy carries only in-frame clones and drops some. The sample comprises some 360,000 clones, roughly a fifth of which are singletons, and around 0.04% rests with the top ten. Worth noting for this clone: The antigen is undetermined.

Every sorted population was more than 95% pure. Input material: naive CD4+ T cells from blood. The TCR was taken from a woman younger than 35 in good health.

CDR3 DNA: TGTGCCAGCACGCAGACTAGCACAGATACGCAGTATTTT. The encoded protein is CASTQTSTDTQYF. This sequence joins TRBV11-2 and TRBJ2-3; D call uncertain. The CDR3 consists of 13 residues. Per the germline V gene, CDR1 is SGHAT and CDR2 is FQNNGV. Trimming pared 7 bases from V and 0 bases from J, leaving 8 bases between. The entire variable domain, with the rest obtained from reference TRBV11-2 and TRBJ2-3, is as follows: EAGVAQSPRYKIIEKRQSVAFWCNPISGHATLYWYQQILGQGPKLLIQFQNNGVVDDSQLPKDRFSAERLKGVDSTLKIQPAKLEDSAVYLCASTQTSTDTQYFGPGTRLTVL.